This is a list of T cell receptor beta chains from one sample in a study of early T cells in non-severe SARS-CoV-2 infection. TCRdb fed the 5' RACE reads into MiXCR, producing one record per CDR3 protein. Here the sample spans 87,000 or so distinct CDR3 sequences, around an eighth being singletons. Sequenced sample: whole blood. These receptors originate from an adult who was a healthcare worker with PCR-confirmed SARS-CoV-2 infection or an uninfected control (not recorded which). The CDR3 runs from the conserved cysteine through the conserved F or W. D genes are given only for firm matches. Expanded clones get a size class; other rows say once, few or many, or leave the size out.

TRBJ1-1,.,TRBV12-3/TRBV12-4,.,TGTGCCAGCAGTTTAGCAAAAGTGAACACTGAAGCTTTCTTT,CASSLAKVNTEAFF
TRBJ2-1,.,TRBV5-1,.,TGCGCCAGCAGCTTGGAATGGGGGACGGGCTACAATGAGCAGTTCTTC,CASSLEWGTGYNEQFF
TRBJ2-2,TRBD2,TRBV7-6,few,TGTGCCAGCAGCTCCGTAGCGGGATTTAACACCGGGGAGCTGTTTTTT,CASSSVAGFNTGELFF
TRBJ1-2,TRBD1,TRBV9,few,TGTGCCAGCAGCGTAGACAGGGGCGCCTATGGCTACACCTTC,CASSVDRGAYGYTF
TRBJ2-1,.,TRBV20-1,.,TGCAGTGCTAGAGACACTGGAGGGGTCCTCTCCTACAATGAGCAGTTCTTC,CSARDTGGVLSYNEQFF
TRBJ2-1,.,TRBV7-3,many,TGTGCCAGCAGCTTTTCGTACAGCTCAGACCATTACAATGAGCAGTTCTTC,CASSFSYSSDHYNEQFF
TRBJ1-6,.,TRBV14,.,TGTGCCAGCAGCCCTAATTCGGGACCCCTCCACTTT,CASSPNSGPLHF
TRBJ1-6,.,TRBV7-2,.,TGTGCCAGCCCTGAGGGAGGGACGCTTAATTCACCCCTCCACTTT,CASPEGGTLNSPLHF
TRBJ1-2,.,TRBV11-2,many,TGTGCCAGCAGTCCGAGGCGGGGGCGCAGGATCTATGGCTACACCTTC,CASSPRRGRRIYGYTF
TRBJ2-7,.,TRBV18,many,TGTGCCAGCTCACCAAGGGAGGACCGCTCCTACGAGCAGTACTTC,CASSPREDRSYEQYF
TRBJ2-1,.,TRBV19,many,TGTGCCAGTAGGTACGAGGGGGGATACAATGAGCAGTTCTTC,CASRYEGGYNEQFF
TRBJ2-7,.,TRBV19,many,TGTGCCAGTAGTGGACGACGGGTCTACGAGCAGTACTTC,CASSGRRVYEQYF
TRBJ2-5,TRBD2,TRBV7-3,few,TGTGCCAGCAGCTTGCACGGGAGGGCCGAGGAGACCCAGTACTTC,CASSLHGRAEETQYF
TRBJ2-3,TRBD2,TRBV20-1,few,TGCAGTGCAGAAGTTAGCGGGGCAAGCACAGATACGCAGTATTTT,CSAEVSGASTDTQYF
TRBJ1-2,TRBD1,TRBV10-3,.,TGTGCCATCAGATCGACAGGGGACTATGGCTACACCTTC,CAIRSTGDYGYTF
TRBJ1-2,.,TRBV3-1,few,TGTGCCAGCAGCCCGACCCTATCGCATGGCTACACCTTC,CASSPTLSHGYTF
TRBJ2-7,.,TRBV6-1,many,TGTGCCAGCAGGCCCGCACGGGTCTACTCCTACGAGCAGTACTTC,CASRPARVYSYEQYF
TRBJ2-7,.,TRBV12-3/TRBV12-4,.,TGTGCCAGCAGCGTCTCTCGACGGATCTCCTACGAGCAGTACTTC,CASSVSRRISYEQYF
TRBJ2-2,TRBD2,TRBV11-1,.,TGTGCCAGCAGCTTAGATTTGGCGGGAGCCGGGGAGCTGTTTTTT,CASSLDLAGAGELFF
TRBJ1-1,.,TRBV14,few,TGTGCCAGCAGCCAAGGGGTCCTGAACACTGAAGCTTTCTTT,CASSQGVLNTEAFF
TRBJ2-2,.,TRBV5-1,few,TGCGCCAGCGGTTTGGGCACCGGGGAGCTGTTTTTT,CASGLGTGELFF
TRBJ2-3,TRBD1,TRBV7-2,.,TGTGCCAGCAGCGCAGGACAGGGGTGGCGAGATACGCAGTATTTT,CASSAGQGWRDTQYF
TRBJ1-3,.,TRBV5-1,few,TGCGCCAGCAGCTTGGAGGCGCTCCCTGGAAACACCATATATTTT,CASSLEALPGNTIYF